This T cell receptor beta chain is from a study of OX40 agonist ivuxolimab in advanced cancers. For the study in its entirety: Ivuxolimab, which targeted the costimulatory receptor OX40 (CD134), was an agonistic, fully human IgG2 monoclonal antibody. Intravenous ivuxolimab was administered to patients every 2 weeks at six dose levels: 0.01, 0.1, 0.3, 1.5, 3 and 10 mg/kg. Among the roughly 50 dose-escalation patients, some 20 had hepatocellular carcinoma, 15 or so melanoma, 9 renal cell carcinoma and 9 head and neck cancer. In the dose-escalation cohort, roughly 80% of patients were male, and the mean age was approximately 60 years, with a range of roughly 23 to 85. Prior anti-PD-1, anti-PD-L1 or anti-CTLA-4 therapy was permitted, and about two fifths of dose-escalation patients had received checkpoint inhibitors. Partial responses occurred in three dose-escalation patients: two with cutaneous melanoma and one with hepatocellular carcinoma. Peripheral TCRbeta sequencing aimed to test whether ivuxolimab altered TCR sequence diversity and caused clonal T-cell expansion. The monotherapy dose-escalation portion (N ≈ 55 patients) of the phase I ivuxolimab trial is reported in the paper. What the authors observed across the whole study: Low levels of normalized T-cell clonal expansion were also seen in some patients who did not respond. After ivuxolimab, CD8+ T cells had more expanded clones than CD4+ T cells on average. At doses of 0.1 to 3.0 mg/kg, clonal expansion of both CD4+ and CD8+ T cells in blood was seen between baseline and week 6. The antigen specificity of the clonally expanded peripheral T cells was not determined. Partial responders in the 0.1-3.0 mg/kg groups had among the lowest normalized peripheral clonal expansion, especially among CD8+ T cells.

Genomic DNA was extracted from sorted cells for sequencing of the TCRbeta CDR3 region. The immunoSEQ Assay was used for sequencing of TCRbeta CDR3 regions. TCRdb obtained this table from immuneACCESS and retained in-frame rearrangements with V and J assigned. These tables miss some clones; where compared with another copy, unresolved V genes account for less than half of the shortfall, and the remainder is unexplained. For this sample there are 40,000 or so clones; approximately 87% appear just once. The top ten clones comprise roughly 36% of the sample. The germline V gene encodes CDR1 LNHDA and CDR2 SQIVND (reference sequence). The CDR3 sequence holds 13 residues, the cysteine and phenylalanine included. Only the CDR3 DNA is retained, 39 bases long and in frame from the first base. V is reduced by 5 bases and J by 7 bases, leaving a spacing of 12 bases between them. This clone was detected only a few times. Its antigen is unknown. The record has no base qualities; no much larger clone is one base away.

Patients with autoimmune disease history or receiving systemic immunosuppression were excluded from the trial. In every dose cohort, peripheral blood was drawn for TCR sequencing at baseline, cycle 4 day 1, and cycle 7 day 1. The samples were taken from a phase I, first-in-human, multicenter, open-label dose-escalation trial of ivuxolimab. The trial enrolled adults with locally advanced or metastatic head and neck squamous cell, hepatocellular, melanoma or renal cell carcinoma. Before TCR sequencing, CD4+ T cells and CD8+ T cells were sorted from peripheral blood as separate populations. This clonotype originated in an adult with an advanced solid tumor such as melanoma, head and neck, liver or kidney cancer. Sample: CD4+ or CD8+ T cells sorted from blood, taken in a trial of the OX40 agonist ivuxolimab. The chain links TRBV19 with TRBJ1-5, and the D gene may be TRBD1, 6 bases matching. The CDR3 is CASSPGVRQPQHF. The nucleotides are TGTGCCAGTAGTCCAGGGGTTCGGCAGCCCCAGCATTTT.